The clone carrying this TCR beta chain appeared a single time. Its target is unknown. The data stem from a study of T cell clonotyping in hematopoietic cell transplantation. Assay: immunoSEQ multiplex PCR; the TCRdb copy retains only in-frame clones and omits some. The sample records 40,000 to 45,000 clones, around 94% being singletons. General study results and limits: CD4 and CD8 repertoire contributions could not be separated without sorting. Recipient TCR diversity dropped after transplant; expanded clonotypes rose from day 30 to 180.

The V end lost 0 bases, the J end lost 7 bases, and 13 bases lay between the germline ends. The CDR3 is made up of 14 amino acids. CDR1 and CDR2 (germline): SGHNT, YYREEE (reference sequence). Sequencing input: peripheral blood mononuclear cells. This receptor was taken from a woman aged 45-59 years in good health. Some clones in this sample may be carry-over from other donors' samples. The rearrangement joins TRBV5-4 to TRBJ1-1; TRBD1 might be the D (5 bases). Here the CDR3 reads CASSLARGGSEAFF. CDR3 DNA sequence: TGTGCCAGCAGCTTGGCCCGGGGGGGGAGTGAAGCTTTCTTT.